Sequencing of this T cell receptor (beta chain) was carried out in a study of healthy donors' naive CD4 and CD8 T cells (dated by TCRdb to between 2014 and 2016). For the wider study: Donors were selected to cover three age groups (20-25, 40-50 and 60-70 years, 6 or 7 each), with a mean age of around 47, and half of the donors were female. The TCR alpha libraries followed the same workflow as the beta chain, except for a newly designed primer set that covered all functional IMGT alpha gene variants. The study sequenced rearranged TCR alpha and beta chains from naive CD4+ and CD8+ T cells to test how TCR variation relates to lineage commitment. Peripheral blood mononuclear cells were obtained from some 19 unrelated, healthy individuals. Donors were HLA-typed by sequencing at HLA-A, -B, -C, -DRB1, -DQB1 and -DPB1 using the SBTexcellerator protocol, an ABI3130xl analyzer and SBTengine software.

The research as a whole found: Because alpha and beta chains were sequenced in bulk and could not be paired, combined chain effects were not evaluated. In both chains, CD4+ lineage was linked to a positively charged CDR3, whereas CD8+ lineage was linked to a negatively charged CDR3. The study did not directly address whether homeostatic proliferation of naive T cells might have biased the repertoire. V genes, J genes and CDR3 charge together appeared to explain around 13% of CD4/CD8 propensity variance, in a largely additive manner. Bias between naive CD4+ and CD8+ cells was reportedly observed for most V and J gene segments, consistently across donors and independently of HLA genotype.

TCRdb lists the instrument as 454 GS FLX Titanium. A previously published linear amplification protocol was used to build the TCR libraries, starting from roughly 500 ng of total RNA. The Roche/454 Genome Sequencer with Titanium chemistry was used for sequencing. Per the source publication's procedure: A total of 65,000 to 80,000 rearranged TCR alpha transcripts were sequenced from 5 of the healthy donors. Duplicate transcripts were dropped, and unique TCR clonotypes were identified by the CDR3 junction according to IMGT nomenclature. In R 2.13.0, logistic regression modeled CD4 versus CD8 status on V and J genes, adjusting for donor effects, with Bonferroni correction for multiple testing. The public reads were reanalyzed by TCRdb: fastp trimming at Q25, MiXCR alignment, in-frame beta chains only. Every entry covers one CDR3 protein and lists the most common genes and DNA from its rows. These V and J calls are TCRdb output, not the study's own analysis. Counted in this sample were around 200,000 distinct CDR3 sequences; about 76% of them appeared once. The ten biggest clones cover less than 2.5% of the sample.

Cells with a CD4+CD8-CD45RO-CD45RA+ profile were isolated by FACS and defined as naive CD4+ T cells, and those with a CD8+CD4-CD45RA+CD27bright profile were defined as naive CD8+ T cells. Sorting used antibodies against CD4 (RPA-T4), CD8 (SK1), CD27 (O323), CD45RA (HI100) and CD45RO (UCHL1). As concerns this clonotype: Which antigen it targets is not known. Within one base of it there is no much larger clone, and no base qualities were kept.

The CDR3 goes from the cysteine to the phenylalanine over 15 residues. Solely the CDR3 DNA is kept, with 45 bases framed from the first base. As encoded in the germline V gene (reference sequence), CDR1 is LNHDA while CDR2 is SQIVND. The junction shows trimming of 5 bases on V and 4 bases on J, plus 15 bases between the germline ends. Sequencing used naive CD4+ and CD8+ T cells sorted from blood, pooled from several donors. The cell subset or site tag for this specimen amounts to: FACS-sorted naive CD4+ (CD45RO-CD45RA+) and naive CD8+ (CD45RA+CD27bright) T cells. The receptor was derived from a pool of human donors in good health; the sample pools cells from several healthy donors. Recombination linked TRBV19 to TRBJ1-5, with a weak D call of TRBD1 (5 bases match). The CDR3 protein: CASSPLGRANQPQHF. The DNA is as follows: TGTGCCAGTAGTCCATTAGGCAGGGCTAATCAGCCCCAGCATTTT.